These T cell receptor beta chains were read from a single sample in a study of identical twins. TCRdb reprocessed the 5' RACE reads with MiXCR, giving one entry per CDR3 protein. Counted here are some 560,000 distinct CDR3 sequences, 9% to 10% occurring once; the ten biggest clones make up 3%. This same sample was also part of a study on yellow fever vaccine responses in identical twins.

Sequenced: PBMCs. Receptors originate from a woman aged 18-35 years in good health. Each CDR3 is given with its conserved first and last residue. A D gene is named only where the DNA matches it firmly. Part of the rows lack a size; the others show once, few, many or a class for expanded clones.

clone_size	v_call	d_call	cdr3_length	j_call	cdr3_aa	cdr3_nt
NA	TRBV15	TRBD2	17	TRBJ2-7	CATRRGLAGASSYEQYF	TGTGCCACCAGGAGGGGACTAGCGGGAGCCTCCTCCTACGAGCAGTACTTC
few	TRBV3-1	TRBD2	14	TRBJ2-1	CASSQVGRGGEQFF	TGTGCCAGCAGCCAAGTAGGACGCGGGGGGGAGCAGTTCTTC
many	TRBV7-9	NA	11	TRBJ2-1	CASSLALEQFF	TGTGCCAGCAGCTTAGCCTTAGAGCAGTTCTTC
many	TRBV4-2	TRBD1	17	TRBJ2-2	CASSPFGTGGVTGELFF	TGTGCCAGCAGCCCATTCGGGACAGGGGGCGTCACCGGGGAGCTGTTTTTT
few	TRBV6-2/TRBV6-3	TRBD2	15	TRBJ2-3	CASRLWSAGADTQYF	TGTGCCAGCAGACTTTGGTCGGCGGGAGCAGATACGCAGTATTTT
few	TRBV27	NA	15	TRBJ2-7	CASSLEGPRGYEQYF	TGTGCCAGCAGCCTGGAGGGGCCCCGGGGCTACGAGCAGTACTTC
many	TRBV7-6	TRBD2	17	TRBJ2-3	CASSLGLAGGRTDTQYF	TGTGCCAGCAGCTTGGGACTAGCGGGGGGACGCACAGATACGCAGTATTTT
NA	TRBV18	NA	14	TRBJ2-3	CASSPNRAGDTQYF	TGTGCCAGCTCACCAAACAGGGCCGGGGATACGCAGTATTTT
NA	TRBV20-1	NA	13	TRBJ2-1	CSVRSRTYNEQFF	TGCAGTGTTAGGAGTAGGACCTACAATGAGCAGTTCTTC
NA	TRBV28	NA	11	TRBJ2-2	CASEWTGELFF	TGTGCCAGCGAGTGGACCGGGGAGCTGTTTTTT
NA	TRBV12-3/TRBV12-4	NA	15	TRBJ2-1	CASSLGDTLYNEQFF	TGTGCCAGCAGTTTAGGGGACACCCTCTACAATGAGCAGTTCTTC
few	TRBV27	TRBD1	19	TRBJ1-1	CASSLAVGGRGLDRTEAFF	TGTGCCAGCAGTTTAGCGGTTGGGGGGCGAGGGTTGGACAGGACTGAAGCTTTCTTT
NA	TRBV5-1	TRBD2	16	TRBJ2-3	CASSKSGRISTDTQYF	TGCGCCAGCAGTAAAAGCGGGAGAATTAGCACAGATACGCAGTATTTT
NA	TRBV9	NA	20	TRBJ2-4	CASSVEWEQGVPPARNIQYF	TGTGCCAGCAGCGTAGAGTGGGAACAGGGCGTACCCCCGGCCCGGAACATTCAGTACTTC
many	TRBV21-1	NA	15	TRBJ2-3	CASSSKVARRDTQYF	TGTGCCAGCAGCTCGAAGGTGGCTAGACGAGATACGCAGTATTTT
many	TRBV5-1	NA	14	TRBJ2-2	CASSPNFNTGELFF	TGCGCCAGCAGCCCGAATTTTAACACCGGGGAGCTGTTTTTT
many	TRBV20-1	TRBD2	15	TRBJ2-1	CSAELSGLGDNEQFF	TGCAGTGCTGAACTTAGCGGGTTGGGGGACAATGAGCAGTTCTTC
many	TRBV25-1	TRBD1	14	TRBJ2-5	CASSEHRGIETQYF	TGTGCCAGCAGTGAACACAGGGGGATAGAGACCCAGTACTTC
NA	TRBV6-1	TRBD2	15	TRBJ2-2	CASTEAGGPTGELFF	TGTGCCAGCACCGAAGCGGGAGGGCCCACCGGGGAGCTGTTTTTT
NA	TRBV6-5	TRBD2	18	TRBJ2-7	CASSYSHPGLADSYEQYF	TGTGCCAGCAGTTACTCCCACCCCGGCCTAGCGGATTCCTACGAGCAGTACTTC
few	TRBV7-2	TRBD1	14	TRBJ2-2	CASSWTGGGGELFF	TGTGCCAGCAGCTGGACAGGGGGAGGTGGGGAGCTGTTTTTT
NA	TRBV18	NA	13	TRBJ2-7	CASSGSRDGGQYF	TGTGCCAGCTCAGGCTCACGGGACGGGGGTCAGTACTTC
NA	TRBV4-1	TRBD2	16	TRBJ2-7	CASSQEISGRFDEQYF	TGCGCCAGCAGCCAAGAAATTAGCGGGAGGTTCGACGAGCAGTACTTC
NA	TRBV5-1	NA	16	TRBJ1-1	CASSLAGTARDTEAFF	TGCGCCAGCAGCTTGGCCGGGACCGCTAGGGACACTGAAGCTTTCTTT
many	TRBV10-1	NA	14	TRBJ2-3	CASSMNYGTDTQYF	TGCGCCAGCAGCATGAACTACGGCACAGATACGCAGTATTTT
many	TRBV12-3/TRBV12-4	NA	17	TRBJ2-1	CASSPTRVRNSYNEQFF	TGTGCCAGCAGCCCGACCCGGGTGCGTAACTCCTACAATGAGCAGTTCTTC
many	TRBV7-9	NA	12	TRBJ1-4	CASSLAREKLFF	TGTGCCAGCAGCTTAGCACGGGAAAAACTGTTTTTT
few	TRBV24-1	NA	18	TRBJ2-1	CATSDPSLRDTNRNEQFF	TGTGCCACCAGTGATCCCTCCCTGAGGGACACCAACCGAAATGAGCAGTTCTTC
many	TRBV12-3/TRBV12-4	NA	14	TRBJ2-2	CASTRQVNTGELFF	TGTGCCAGTACGAGACAGGTTAACACCGGGGAGCTGTTTTTT
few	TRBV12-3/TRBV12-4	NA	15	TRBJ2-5	CASSFSGGLRETQYF	TGTGCCAGCAGTTTCTCCGGGGGGCTGAGGGAGACCCAGTACTTC
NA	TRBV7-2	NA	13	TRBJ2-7	CASTPYPAYEQYF	TGTGCCAGCACCCCCTACCCGGCGTACGAGCAGTACTTC
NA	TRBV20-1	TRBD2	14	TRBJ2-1	CSAIGGSPYNEQFF	TGCAGTGCTATTGGCGGGAGCCCCTACAATGAGCAGTTCTTC
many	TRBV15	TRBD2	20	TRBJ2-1	CATSRGHSGGAPQPYNEQFF	TGTGCCACCAGCAGAGGACACAGCGGGGGGGCCCCCCAACCCTACAATGAGCAGTTCTTC
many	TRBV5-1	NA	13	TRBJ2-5	CASSSPDLETQYF	TGCGCCAGCAGCTCCCCAGACCTGGAGACCCAGTACTTC
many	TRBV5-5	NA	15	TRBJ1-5	CASSFGDSGPQPQHF	TGTGCCAGCAGCTTCGGGGACTCGGGGCCTCAGCCCCAGCATTTT
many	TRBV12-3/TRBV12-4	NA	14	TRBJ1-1	CASSPRGGGTEAFF	TGTGCCAGCAGCCCACGGGGCGGAGGCACTGAAGCTTTCTTT
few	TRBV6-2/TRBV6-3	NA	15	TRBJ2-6	CASSFQGPGANVLTF	TGTGCCAGCAGTTTTCAGGGTCCTGGGGCCAACGTCCTGACTTTC
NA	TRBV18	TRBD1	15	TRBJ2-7	CASSSPDRQTYEQYF	TGTGCCAGCTCCTCCCCGGACAGGCAAACCTACGAGCAGTACTTC
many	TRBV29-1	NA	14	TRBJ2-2	CSVAGFLATGELFF	TGCAGCGTCGCTGGGTTTTTGGCCACCGGGGAGCTGTTTTTT
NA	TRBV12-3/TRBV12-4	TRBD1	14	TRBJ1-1	CASSVQGAITEAFF	TGTGCCAGCAGTGTCCAGGGGGCGATTACTGAAGCTTTCTTT
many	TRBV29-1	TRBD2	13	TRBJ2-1	CSVVRGSYNEQFF	TGCAGCGTCGTGCGGGGGTCCTACAATGAGCAGTTCTTC
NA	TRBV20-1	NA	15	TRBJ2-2	CSARDDITNTGELFF	TGCAGTGCCCGGGATGACATTACGAACACCGGGGAGCTGTTTTTT
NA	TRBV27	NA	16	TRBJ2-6	CASSPLDSSGANVLTF	TGTGCCAGCAGCCCTCTTGACAGCTCTGGGGCCAACGTCCTGACTTTC
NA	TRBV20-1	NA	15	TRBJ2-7	CSARVSRGGTYEQYF	TGCAGTGCTAGAGTGTCCAGGGGGGGTACCTACGAGCAGTACTTC
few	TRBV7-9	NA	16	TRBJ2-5	CASSLGSGGARETQYF	TGTGCCAGCAGCTTGGGTTCCGGCGGGGCGAGGGAGACCCAGTACTTC
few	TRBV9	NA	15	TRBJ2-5	CASSALLASQETQYF	TGTGCCAGCAGCGCCCTTCTAGCGTCCCAAGAGACCCAGTACTTC
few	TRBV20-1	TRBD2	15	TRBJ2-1	CSARDLTLAGGEQFF	TGCAGTGCTAGAGATCTTACGCTAGCGGGAGGTGAGCAGTTCTTC